This T cell receptor beta chain was recorded in a study of CD8 T cells in Susac syndrome. RNA totalling about 0.5 to 1 ug underwent reverse transcription with random hexamers. The method of amplification for TCR beta CDR3 was immunoSEQ multiplex PCR, covering 54 Vbeta and 13 Jbeta. Each CDR3 protein gets one entry after TCRdb re-called the immunoSEQ multiplex PCR reads with MiXCR. The sample yields about 140,000 distinct CDR3 sequences, about 95% seen once. V dropped 2 bases and J dropped 1 base, with 12 bases sitting between them. Germline CDR1 and CDR2: MNHEY and SMNVEV (reference sequence). The CDR3 totals 16 residues.

The sample taken for sequencing was CD4+ T cells from PBMCs. This TCR was recovered from a human donor with multiple sclerosis. The chain combines TRBV27 with TRBJ2-1; maybe TRBD1 (6 bases). CDR3 nucleotides: TGTGCCAGCAGTTTACGGTGGGACATATCCTACAATGAGCAGTTCTTC. Protein product: CASSLRWDISYNEQFF.